The entry below describes one T cell receptor (beta chain). The antigen is not known. CDR1 LNHDA and CDR2 SQIVND come from the germline V gene (reference sequence). This CDR3 comprises 18 residues. The J segment lost 4 bases and the V segment lost 8 bases, leaving 18 bases of the junction unmatched. Produced via immunoSEQ multiplex PCR; TCRdb's table is partial and in-frame only. The table includes about 32,000 clones, just over 90% detected once. The data were taken from a study of T cells after posttransplantation cyclophosphamide. The study, taken as a whole, reports: Recipient CMV seropositivity and CMV reactivation strongly tracked TRB clonality. Tissue-infiltrating T cells from skin or gut overlapped little with blood T cells. Donor CD8+ memory clones often dominated recipient blood repertoires at later times.

The naive gate required viable CD3+CD4+ or CD3+CD8+ cells with CCR7+CD45RA+CD45RO-CD95-CD27+CD28+ phenotype. This related bone marrow graft donor gave peripheral blood on the day of marrow donation. The chain employs TRBV19 and TRBJ2-1; 9 positions agree with TRBD1. The clonotype originates from a woman aged 55 to 70 in good health, CMV-negative, and a related stem cell transplant donor. Sample: naive CD4+ T cells sorted from PBMCs. CDR3 amino acids: CASPTGTGMGLGYNEQFF. The CDR3 coding sequence is TGTGCCAGTCCCACCGGGACAGGGATGGGTTTGGGGTACAATGAGCAGTTCTTC. The complete variable domain, with remaining parts taken from reference TRBV19 and TRBJ2-1, reads DGGITQSPKYLFRKEGQNVTLSCEQNLNHDAMYWYRQDPGQGLRLIYYSQIVNDFQKGDIAEGYSVSREKKESFPLTVTSAQKNPTAFYLCASPTGTGMGLGYNEQFFGPGTRLTVL.